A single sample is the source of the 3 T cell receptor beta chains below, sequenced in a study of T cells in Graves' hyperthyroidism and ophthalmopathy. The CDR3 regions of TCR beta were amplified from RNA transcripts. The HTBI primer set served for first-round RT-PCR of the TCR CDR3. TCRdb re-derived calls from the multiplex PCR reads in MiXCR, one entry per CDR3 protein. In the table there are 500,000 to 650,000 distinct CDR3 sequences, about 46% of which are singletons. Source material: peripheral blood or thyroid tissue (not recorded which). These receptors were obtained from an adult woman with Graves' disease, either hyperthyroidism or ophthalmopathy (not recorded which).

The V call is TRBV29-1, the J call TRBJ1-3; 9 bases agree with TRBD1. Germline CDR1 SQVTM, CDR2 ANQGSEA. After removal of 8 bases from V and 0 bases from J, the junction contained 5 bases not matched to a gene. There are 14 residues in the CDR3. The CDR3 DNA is TGCAGCTGGGACAGGGTAGACTCTGGAAACACCATATATTTT. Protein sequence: CSWDRVDSGNTIYF. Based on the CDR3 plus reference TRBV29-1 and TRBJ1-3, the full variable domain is SAVISQKPSRDICQRGTSLTIQCQVDSQVTMMFWYRQQPGQSLTLIATANQGSEATYESGFVIDKFPISRPNLTFSTLTVSNMSPEDSSIYLCSWDRVDSGNTIYFGEGSWLTVV.

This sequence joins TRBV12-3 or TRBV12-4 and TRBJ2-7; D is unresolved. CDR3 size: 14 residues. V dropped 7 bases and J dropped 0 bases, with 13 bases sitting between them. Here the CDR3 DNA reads TGTGCCAGCAATCTGGTGGGAAGCTCCTACGAGCAGTACTTC. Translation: CASNLVGSSYEQYF.

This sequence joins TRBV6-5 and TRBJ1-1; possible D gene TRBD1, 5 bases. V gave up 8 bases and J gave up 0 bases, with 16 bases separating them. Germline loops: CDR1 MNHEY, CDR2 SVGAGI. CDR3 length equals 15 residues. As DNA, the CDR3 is TGTGCCAGCTCAACCGGGGCAATAATGAACACTGAAGCTTTCTTT. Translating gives CASSTGAIMNTEAFF.